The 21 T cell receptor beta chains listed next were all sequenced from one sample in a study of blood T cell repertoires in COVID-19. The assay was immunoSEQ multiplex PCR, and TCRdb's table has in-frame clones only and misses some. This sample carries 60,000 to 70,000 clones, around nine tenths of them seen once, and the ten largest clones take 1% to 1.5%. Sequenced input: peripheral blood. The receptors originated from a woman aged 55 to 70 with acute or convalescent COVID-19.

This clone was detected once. CDR3 in amino acids: CASLGDTQYF. CDR3 bases: TGTGCCAGCCTCGGGGATACGCAGTATTTT. The chain has TRBV2 and TRBJ2-3; D is unclear. The V end lost 8 bases, the J end lost 6 bases, and 6 bases lay between the germline ends. This CDR3 has 10 residues. CDR1 SNHLY and CDR2 FYNNEI come from the germline V gene. The complete variable domain, with remaining parts taken from reference TRBV2 and TRBJ2-3, reads EPEVTQTPSHQVTQMGQEVILRCVPISNHLYFYWYRQILGQKVEFLVSFYNNEISEKSEIFDDQFSVERPDGSNFTLKIRSTKLEDSAMYFCASLGDTQYFGPGTRLTVL.

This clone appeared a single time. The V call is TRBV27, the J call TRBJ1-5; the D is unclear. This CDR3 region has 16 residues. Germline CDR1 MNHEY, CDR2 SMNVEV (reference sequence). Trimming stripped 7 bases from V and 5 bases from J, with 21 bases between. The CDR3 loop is CASNPPRGRWDQPQHF. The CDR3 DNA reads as TGTGCCAGCAACCCCCCCCGGGGTCGGTGGGATCAGCCCCAGCATTTT.

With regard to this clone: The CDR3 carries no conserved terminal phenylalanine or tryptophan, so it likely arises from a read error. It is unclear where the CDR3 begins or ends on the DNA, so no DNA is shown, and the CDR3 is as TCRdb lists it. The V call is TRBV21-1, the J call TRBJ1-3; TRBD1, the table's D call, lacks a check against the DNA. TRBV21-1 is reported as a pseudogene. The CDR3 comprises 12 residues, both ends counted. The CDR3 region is CASSKEYQGKGD.

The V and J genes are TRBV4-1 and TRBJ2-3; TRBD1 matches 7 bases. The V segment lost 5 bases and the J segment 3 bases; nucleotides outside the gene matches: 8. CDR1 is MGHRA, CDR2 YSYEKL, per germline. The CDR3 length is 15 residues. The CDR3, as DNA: TGCGCCAGCAGCTACACAGGGGATTTAACAGATACGCAGTATTTT. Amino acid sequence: CASSYTGDLTDTQYF.

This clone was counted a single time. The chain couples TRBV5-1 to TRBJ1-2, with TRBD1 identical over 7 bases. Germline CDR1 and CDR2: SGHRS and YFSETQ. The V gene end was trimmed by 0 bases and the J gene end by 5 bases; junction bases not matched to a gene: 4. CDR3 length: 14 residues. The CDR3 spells CASSLEGGGYGYTF. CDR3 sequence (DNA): TGCGCCAGCAGCTTGGAAGGGGGCGGGTATGGCTACACCTTC.

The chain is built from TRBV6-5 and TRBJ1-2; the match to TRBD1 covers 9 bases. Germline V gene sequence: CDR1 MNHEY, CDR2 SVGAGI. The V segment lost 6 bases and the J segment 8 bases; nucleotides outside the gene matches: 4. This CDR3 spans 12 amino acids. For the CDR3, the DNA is TGTGCCAGCAGAACAGGGGGCAGGGGCTACACCTTC. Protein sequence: CASRTGGRGYTF.

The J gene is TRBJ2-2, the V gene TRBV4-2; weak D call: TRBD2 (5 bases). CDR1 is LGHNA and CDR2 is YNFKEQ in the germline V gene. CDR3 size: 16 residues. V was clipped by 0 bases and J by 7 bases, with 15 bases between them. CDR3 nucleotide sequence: TGTGCCAGCAGCCAAGAGTCTTCGGGGAAGGACGGGGAGCTGTTTTTT. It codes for CASSQESSGKDGELFF.

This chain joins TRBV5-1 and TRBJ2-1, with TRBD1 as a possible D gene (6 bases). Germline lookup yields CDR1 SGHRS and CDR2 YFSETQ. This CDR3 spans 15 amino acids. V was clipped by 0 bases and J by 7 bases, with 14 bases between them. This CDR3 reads CASSLDSGVMNEQFF. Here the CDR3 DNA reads TGCGCCAGCAGCTTGGATTCAGGGGTGATGAATGAGCAGTTCTTC.

This chain's CDR3 is CASSPPSEGASSPLHF. The CDR3 region has the DNA TGTGCCAGCTCACCACCTTCGGAGGGGGCCAGTTCACCCCTCCACTTT. The chain has TRBV18 and TRBJ1-6, with TRBD1 matching 7 bases. This CDR3 has 16 amino acids. CDR1 and CDR2 from the germline V gene are KGHSH and LQKENI. The J segment lost 9 bases and the V segment lost 0 bases, leaving 8 bases of the junction unmatched. Combining the CDR3 with reference TRBV18 and TRBJ1-6 gives the whole variable domain NAGVMQNPRHLVRRRGQEARLRCSPMKGHSHVYWYRQLPEEGLKFMVYLQKENIIDESGMPKERFSAEFPKEGPSILRIQQVVRGDSAAYFCASSPPSEGASSPLHFGNGTRLTVT.

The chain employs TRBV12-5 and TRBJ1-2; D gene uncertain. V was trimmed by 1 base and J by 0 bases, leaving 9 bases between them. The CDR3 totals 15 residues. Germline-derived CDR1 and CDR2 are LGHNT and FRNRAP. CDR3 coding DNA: TGTGCTAGTGGTTTGGGCAGGCCCCCTAACTATGGCTACACCTTC. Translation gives CASGLGRPPNYGYTF.

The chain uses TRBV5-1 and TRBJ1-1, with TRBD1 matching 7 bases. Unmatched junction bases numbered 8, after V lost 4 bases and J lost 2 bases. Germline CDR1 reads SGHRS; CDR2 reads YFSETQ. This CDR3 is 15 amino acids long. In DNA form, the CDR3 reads TGCGCCAGCAGCCGGACCGGGACAGCCAACACTGAAGCTTTCTTT. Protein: CASSRTGTANTEAFF.

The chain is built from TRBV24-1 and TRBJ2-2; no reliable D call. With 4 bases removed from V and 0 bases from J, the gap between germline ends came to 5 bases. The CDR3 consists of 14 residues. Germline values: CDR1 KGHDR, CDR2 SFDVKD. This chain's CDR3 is CATSDRANTGELFF. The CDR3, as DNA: TGTGCCACCAGTGACCGGGCGAACACCGGGGAGCTGTTTTTT.

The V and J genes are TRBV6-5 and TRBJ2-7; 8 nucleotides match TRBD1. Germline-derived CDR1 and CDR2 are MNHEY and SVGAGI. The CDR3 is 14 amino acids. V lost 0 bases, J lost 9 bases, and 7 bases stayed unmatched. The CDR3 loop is CASSYSGQASWQYV. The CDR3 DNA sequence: TGTGCCAGCAGTTACTCGGGACAGGCCTCATGGCAGTACGTC.

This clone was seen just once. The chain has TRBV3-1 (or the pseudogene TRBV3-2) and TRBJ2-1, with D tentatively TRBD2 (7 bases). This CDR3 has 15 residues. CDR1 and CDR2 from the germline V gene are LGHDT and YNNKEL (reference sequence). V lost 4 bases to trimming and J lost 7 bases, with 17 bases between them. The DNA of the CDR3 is TGTGCCAGCAGCCCGCCCGGGGGGCTATTAAATGAGCAGTTCTTC. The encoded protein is CASSPPGGLLNEQFF.

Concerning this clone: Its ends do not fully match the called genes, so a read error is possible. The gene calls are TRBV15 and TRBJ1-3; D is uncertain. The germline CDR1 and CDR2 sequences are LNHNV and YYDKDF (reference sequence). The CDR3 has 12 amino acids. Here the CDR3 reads CATSRDVGPRDF. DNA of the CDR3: TGTGCCACCAGCAGAGATGTAGGGCCGCGGGATTTT.

This CDR3 is CASSEVREDGYTF. CDR3 coding DNA: TGTGCCAGCAGTGAAGTCCGAGAGGATGGCTACACCTTC. The rearrangement uses TRBV25-1 and TRBJ1-2; D gene uncertain. The germline V gene has CDR1 MGHDK and CDR2 SYGVNS. The CDR3 runs to 13 residues. Trimming cost V 2 bases and J 6 bases, with 10 bases left between them.

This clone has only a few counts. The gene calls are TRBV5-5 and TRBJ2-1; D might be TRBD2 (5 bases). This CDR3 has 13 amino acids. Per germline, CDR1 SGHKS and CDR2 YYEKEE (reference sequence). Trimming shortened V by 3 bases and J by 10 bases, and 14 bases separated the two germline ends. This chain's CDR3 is CASSSRELEEQFF. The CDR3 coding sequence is TGTGCCAGCAGCTCCCGGGAACTCGAGGAGCAGTTCTTC. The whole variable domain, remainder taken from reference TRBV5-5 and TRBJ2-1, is DAGVTQSPTHLIKTRGQQVTLRCSPISGHKSVSWYQQVLGQGPQFIFQYYEKEERGRGNFPDRFSARQFPNYSSELNVNALLLGDSALYLCASSSRELEEQFFGPGTRLTVL.

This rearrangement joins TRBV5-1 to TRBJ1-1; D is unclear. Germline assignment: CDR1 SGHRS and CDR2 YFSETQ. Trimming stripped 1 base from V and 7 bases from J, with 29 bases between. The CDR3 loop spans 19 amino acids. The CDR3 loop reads CASSLYWGAGRLGPSEAFF. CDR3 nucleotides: TGCGCCAGCAGCTTGTATTGGGGAGCTGGCAGGTTAGGACCGAGTGAAGCTTTCTTT.

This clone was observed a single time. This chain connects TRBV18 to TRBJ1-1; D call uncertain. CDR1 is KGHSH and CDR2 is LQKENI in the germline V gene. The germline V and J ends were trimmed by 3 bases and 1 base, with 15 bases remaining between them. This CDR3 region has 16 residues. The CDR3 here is CASSPTPAGANTEAFF. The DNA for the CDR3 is TGTGCCAGCTCACCGACTCCAGCGGGCGCGAACACTGAAGCTTTCTTT.

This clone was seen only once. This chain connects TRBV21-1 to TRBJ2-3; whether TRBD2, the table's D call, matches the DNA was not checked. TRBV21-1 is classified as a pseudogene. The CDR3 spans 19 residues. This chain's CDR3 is CASRLPRLAGGSSTDTQYF. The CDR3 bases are TGTGCCAGCCGACTCCCACGACTAGCGGGGGGCTCTAGCACAGATACGCAGTATTTT.

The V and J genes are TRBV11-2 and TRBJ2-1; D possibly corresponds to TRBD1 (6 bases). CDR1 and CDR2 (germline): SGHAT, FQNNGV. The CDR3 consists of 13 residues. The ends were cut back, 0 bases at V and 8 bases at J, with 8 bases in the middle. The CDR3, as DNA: TGTGCCAGCAGCTTAGACAGGGGTGATGAGCAGTTCTTC. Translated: CASSLDRGDEQFF. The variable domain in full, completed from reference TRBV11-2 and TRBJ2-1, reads EAGVAQSPRYKIIEKRQSVAFWCNPISGHATLYWYQQILGQGPKLLIQFQNNGVVDDSQLPKDRFSAERLKGVDSTLKIQPAKLEDSAVYLCASSLDRGDEQFFGPGTRLTVL.